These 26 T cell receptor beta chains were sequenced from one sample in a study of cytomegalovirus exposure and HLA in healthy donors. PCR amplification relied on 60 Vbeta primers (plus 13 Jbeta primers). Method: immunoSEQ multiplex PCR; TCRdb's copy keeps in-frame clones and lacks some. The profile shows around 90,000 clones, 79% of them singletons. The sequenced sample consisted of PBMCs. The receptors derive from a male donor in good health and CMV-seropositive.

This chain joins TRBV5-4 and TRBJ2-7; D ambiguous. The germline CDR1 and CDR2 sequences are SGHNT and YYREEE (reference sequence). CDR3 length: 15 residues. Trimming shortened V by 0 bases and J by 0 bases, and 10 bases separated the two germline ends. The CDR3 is CASSLDYSNSYEQYF. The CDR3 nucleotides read TGTGCCAGCAGCTTGGATTACTCGAACTCCTACGAGCAGTACTTC.

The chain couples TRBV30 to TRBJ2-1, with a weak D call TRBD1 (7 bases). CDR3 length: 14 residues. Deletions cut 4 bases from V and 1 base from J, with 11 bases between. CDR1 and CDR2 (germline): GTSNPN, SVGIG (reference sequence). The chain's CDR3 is CAWTQGGSYNEQFF. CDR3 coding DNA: TGTGCCTGGACCCAGGGGGGTTCCTACAATGAGCAGTTCTTC.

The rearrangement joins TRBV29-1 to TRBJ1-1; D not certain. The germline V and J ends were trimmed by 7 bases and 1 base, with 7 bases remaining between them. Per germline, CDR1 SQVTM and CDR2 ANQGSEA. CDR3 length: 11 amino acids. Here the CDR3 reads CSARGNTEAFF. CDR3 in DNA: TGCAGCGCCCGGGGGAACACTGAAGCTTTCTTT. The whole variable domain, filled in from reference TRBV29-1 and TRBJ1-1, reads SAVISQKPSRDICQRGTSLTIQCQVDSQVTMMFWYRQQPGQSLTLIATANQGSEATYESGFVIDKFPISRPNLTFSTLTVSNMSPEDSSIYLCSARGNTEAFFGQGTRLTVV.

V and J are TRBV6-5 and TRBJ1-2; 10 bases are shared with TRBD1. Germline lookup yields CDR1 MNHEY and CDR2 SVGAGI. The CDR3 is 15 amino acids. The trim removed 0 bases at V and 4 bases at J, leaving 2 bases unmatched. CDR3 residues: CASSYSGTGVYGYTF. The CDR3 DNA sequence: TGTGCCAGCAGTTACTCCGGGACAGGGGTCTATGGCTACACCTTC.

The CDR3 sequence is CASSLVSGGTETQYF. In DNA form, the CDR3 reads TGTGCCAGCAGCTTAGTTAGCGGGGGGACGGAGACCCAGTACTTC. The rearrangement joins TRBV11-2 to TRBJ2-5, with 10 nucleotides matching TRBD2. With V trimmed by 1 base and J by 5 bases, 4 bases remained unmatched. The CDR3 extends over 15 amino acids. Germline V lookup: CDR1 SGHAT, CDR2 FQNNGV.

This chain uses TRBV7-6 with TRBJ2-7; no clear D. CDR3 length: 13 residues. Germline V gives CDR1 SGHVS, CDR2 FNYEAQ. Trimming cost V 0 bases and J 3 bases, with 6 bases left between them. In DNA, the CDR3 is TGTGCCAGCAGCTTAGCCCCCTTCTACGAGCAGTACTTC. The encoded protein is CASSLAPFYEQYF.

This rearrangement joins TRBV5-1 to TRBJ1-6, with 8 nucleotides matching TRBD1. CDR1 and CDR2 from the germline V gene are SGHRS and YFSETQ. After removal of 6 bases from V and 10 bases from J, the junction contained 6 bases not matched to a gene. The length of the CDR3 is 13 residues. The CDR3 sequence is CASNGQGNSPLHF. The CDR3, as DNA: TGCGCCAGCAACGGACAGGGTAACTCACCCCTCCACTTT.

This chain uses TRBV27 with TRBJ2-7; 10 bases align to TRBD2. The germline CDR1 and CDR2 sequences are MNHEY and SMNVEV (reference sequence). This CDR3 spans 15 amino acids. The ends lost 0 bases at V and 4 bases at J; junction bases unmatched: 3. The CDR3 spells CASSLSTSGSYEQYF. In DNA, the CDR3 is TGTGCCAGCAGTTTATCGACTAGCGGGTCTTACGAGCAGTACTTC.

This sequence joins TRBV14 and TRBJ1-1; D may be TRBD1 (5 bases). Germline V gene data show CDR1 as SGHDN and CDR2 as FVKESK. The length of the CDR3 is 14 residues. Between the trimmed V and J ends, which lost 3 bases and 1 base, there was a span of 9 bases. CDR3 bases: TGTGCCAGCAGCCACATGGGGGGGAACACTGAAGCTTTCTTT. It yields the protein CASSHMGGNTEAFF.

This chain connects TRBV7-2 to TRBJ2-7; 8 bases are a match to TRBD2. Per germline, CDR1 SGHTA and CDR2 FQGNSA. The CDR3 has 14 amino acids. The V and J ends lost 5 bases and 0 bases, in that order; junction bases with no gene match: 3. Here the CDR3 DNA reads TGTGCCAGCAGCAGTGCGGGGGGCTCCTACGAGCAGTACTTC. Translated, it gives CASSSAGGSYEQYF.

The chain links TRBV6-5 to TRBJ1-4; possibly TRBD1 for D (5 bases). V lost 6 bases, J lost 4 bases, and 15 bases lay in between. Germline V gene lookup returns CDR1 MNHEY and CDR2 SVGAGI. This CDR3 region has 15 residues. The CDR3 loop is CASSSLGGDNEKLFF. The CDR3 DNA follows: TGTGCCAGCAGCTCCCTCGGGGGTGATAATGAAAAACTGTTTTTT.

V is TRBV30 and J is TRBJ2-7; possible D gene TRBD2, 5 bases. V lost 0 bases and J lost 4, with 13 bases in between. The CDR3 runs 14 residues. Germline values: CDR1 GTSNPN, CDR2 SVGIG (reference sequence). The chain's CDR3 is CAWSVGGSDYEQYF. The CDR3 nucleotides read TGTGCCTGGAGTGTAGGAGGCAGCGATTACGAGCAGTACTTC.

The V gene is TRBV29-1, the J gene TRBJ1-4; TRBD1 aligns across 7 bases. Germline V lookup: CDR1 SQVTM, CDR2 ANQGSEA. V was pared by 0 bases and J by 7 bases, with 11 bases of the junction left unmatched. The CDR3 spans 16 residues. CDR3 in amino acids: CSVEDKVGGGGEKLFF. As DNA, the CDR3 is TGCAGCGTTGAAGATAAGGTCGGAGGGGGCGGTGAAAAACTGTTTTTT.

The CDR3 spells CASSGQRGTGELFF. The CDR3 DNA is TGTGCCAGCAGTGGACAGCGGGGCACCGGGGAGCTGTTTTTT. The chain is built from TRBV2 and TRBJ2-2; 7 bases align to TRBD2. The germline V gene encodes CDR1 SNHLY and CDR2 FYNNEI. The junction had 3 bases not matched to a gene; V was cut back by 4 bases and J by 4 bases. This CDR3 is 14 amino acids long.

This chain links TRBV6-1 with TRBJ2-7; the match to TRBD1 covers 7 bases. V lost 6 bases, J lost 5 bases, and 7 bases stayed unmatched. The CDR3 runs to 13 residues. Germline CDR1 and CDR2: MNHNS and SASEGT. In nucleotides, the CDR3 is TGTGCCAGCAGAGATGCACAGGGGCACGAGCAGTACTTC. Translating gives CASRDAQGHEQYF.

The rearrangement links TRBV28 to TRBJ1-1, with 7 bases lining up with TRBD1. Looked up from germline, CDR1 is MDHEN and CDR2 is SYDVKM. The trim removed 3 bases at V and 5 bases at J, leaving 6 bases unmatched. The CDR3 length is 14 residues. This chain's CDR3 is CASSFETGRTEAFF. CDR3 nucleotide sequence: TGTGCCAGCAGTTTCGAGACAGGGAGGACTGAAGCTTTCTTT.

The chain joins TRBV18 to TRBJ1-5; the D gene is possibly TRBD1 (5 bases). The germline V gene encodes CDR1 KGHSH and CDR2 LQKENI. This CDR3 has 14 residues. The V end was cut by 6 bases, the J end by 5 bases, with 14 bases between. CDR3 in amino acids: CASSPDRFYQPQHF. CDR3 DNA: TGTGCCAGCTCGCCTGACAGATTTTATCAGCCCCAGCATTTT.

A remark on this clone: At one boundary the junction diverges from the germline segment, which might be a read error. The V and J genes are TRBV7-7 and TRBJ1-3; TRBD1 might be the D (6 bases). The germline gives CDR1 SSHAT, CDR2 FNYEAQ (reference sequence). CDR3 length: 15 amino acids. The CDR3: CASSPGVGSGNTIYF. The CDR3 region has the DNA TGTGCTAGCAGCCCAGGGGTCGGCTCTGGAAACACCATATATTTT.

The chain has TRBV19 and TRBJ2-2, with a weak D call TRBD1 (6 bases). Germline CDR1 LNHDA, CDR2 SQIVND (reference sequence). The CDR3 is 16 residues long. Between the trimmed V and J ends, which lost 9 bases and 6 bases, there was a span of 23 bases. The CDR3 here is CASLPAGDGFAGELFF. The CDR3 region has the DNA TGTGCCAGCCTCCCCGCAGGGGATGGGTTCGCCGGGGAGCTGTTTTTT.

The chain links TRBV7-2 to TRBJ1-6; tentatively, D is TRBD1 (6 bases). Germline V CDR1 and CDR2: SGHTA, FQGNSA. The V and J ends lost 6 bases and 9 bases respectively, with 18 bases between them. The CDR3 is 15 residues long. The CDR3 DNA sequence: TGTGCCAGCAGTTATGCGGGGGCGCGAGGTTCACCCCTCCACTTT. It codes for CASSYAGARGSPLHF.

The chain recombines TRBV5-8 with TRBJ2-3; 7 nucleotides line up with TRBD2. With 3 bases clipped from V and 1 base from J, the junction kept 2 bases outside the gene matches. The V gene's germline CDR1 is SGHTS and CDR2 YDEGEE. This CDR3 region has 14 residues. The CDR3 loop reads CASSSLAGTDTQYF. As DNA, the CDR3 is TGTGCCAGCAGCTCGCTAGCGGGCACAGATACGCAGTATTTT.

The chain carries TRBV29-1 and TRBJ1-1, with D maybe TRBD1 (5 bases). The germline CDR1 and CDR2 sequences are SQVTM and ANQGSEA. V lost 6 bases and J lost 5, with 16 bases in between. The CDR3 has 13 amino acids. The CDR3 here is CSVGGGDGTEAFF. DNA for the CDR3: TGCAGCGTCGGCGGGGGGGACGGGACTGAAGCTTTCTTT.

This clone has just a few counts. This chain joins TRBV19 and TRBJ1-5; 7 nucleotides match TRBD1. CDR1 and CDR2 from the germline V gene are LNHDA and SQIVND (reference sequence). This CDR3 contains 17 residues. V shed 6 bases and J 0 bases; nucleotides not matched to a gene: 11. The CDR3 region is CASSTRRTGVSNQPQHF. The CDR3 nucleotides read TGTGCCAGTAGCACCAGACGGACAGGAGTTAGCAATCAGCCCCAGCATTTT.

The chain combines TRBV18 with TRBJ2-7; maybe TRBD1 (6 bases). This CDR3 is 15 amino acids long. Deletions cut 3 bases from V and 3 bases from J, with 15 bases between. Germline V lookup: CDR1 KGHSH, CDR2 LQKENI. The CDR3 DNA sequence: TGTGCCAGCTCACCGGGGGCTGGCGGACTCTACGAGCAGTACTTC. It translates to CASSPGAGGLYEQYF.

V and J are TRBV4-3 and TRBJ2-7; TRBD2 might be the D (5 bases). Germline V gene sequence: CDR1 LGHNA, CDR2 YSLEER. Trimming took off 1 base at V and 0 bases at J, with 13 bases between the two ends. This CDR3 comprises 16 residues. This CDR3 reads CASSQATDLSSYEQYF. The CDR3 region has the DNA TGCGCCAGCAGCCAAGCCACGGACTTGAGCTCCTACGAGCAGTACTTC.

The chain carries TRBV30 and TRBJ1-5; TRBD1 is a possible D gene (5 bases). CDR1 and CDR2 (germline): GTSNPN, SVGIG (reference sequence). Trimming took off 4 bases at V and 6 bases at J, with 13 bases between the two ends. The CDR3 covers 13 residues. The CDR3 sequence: CAWKSGKGQPQHF. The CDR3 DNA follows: TGTGCCTGGAAGTCAGGGAAGGGTCAGCCCCAGCATTTT.